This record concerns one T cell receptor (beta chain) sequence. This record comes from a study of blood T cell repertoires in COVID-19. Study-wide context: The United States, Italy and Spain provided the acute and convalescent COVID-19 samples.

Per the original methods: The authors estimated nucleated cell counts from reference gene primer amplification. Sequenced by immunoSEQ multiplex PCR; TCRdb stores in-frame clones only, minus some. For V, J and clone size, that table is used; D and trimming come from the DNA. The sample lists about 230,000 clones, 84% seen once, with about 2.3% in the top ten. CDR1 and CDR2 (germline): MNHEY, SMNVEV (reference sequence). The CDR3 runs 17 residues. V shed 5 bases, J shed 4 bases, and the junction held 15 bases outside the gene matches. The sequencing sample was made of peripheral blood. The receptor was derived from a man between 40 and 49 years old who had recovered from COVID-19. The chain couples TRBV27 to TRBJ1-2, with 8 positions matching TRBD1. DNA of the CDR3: TGTGCCAGCAGTCCCCTCTCCCCGGGACAGGTATTCTATGGCTACACCTTC. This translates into CASSPLSPGQVFYGYTF.